This T cell receptor beta chain stems from a study of technical replicates of blood from a handful of donors. Repertoires were generated with immunoSEQ multiplex PCR, while TCRdb's copy carries only in-frame clones and drops some. The sample consists of some 62,000 clones, around 87% of them appearing once. Trimming removed 1 base at V and 8 bases at J, with 11 bases between. This CDR3 spans 13 amino acids. Germline loops: CDR1 SEHNR, CDR2 FQNEAQ (reference sequence). This clonotype originated in a human donor in good health. Some clones in this sample may be carry-over from other donors' samples. Sequenced sample: PBMCs. The V and J genes are TRBV7-9 and TRBJ1-1; perhaps TRBD1 as D (5 bases). CDR3 nucleotides: TGTGCCAGCAGCTTAGTCGGGGGAGGGGAAGCTTTCTTT. This encodes CASSLVGGGEAFF.